Detailed here is one T cell receptor (beta chain). This clone was counted a single time. The target of this receptor is not known. One base away there is no much larger clone; base qualities are not given. The data were obtained in a study of CD8+ T cells in alopecia areata (dated 2018 in TCRdb). About the study as a whole: Treated patients were enrolled in an open-label pilot trial of oral tofacitinib at 5 to 10 mg twice daily for moderate-to-severe alopecia areata. Biopsies were taken from tofacitinib-treated patients at baseline and again at 4 and 24 weeks into treatment, and several of those patients also had a later scalp biopsy. Patients stayed on tofacitinib for 6 to 18 months and then had 6 months of follow-up off drug so that delayed response and recurrence could be assessed. TCRbeta CDR3 regions were amplified by immunoSEQ multiplex PCR using 35 Vbeta forward and 13 Jbeta reverse primers. Clonality in the scalp was compared among normal scalp (n=4), patchy alopecia areata scalp (n=8), and alopecia totalis/universalis scalp (n=8). Disease severity in treated patients was measured with the SALT score, which quantifies the percentage of affected scalp surface area. RNA came from the PAXgene miRNA kit for fixed scalp, the miRNeasy kit for PBMCs, and the RNeasy kit for mouse skin. The study used high-throughput TCRbeta sequencing to examine T cell clonal expansion in alopecia areata, in both the C3H/HeJ mouse model and human patients. On the human side, TCRbeta sequencing was run on scalp tissue and on sorted CD4+ and CD8+ peripheral blood T cells from healthy controls and from alopecia areata patients with either patchy or totalis/universalis disease.

In the paper's terms, the treatment or condition label means: oral pan-JAK inhibitor, 5-10 mg twice daily. Lesional scalp punch biopsies and peripheral blood were collected from alopecia areata patients. PBMCs were separated by density centrifugation and stained for CD3, CD4 and CD8, after which CD4+ and CD8+ T cells were sorted on a FACSAria. Library prep was done by the immunoSEQ multiplex PCR assay. For TCR sequencing, RNA was extracted from every sample and reverse transcribed into cDNA to serve as template. SuperScript III was used for first-strand cDNA synthesis, primed with a 2:1 mix of oligo-dT and random hexamers. A synthetic immune receptor repertoire was used to assess amplification bias, and residual bias was removed computationally. In the source study's methods: Raw reads were preprocessed for error removal, and CDR3 was defined according to IMGT conventions as running from the conserved cysteine to phenylalanine. To get clonality, Shannon entropy was normalized by log2 of the number of productive unique TCRs and the result was subtracted from 1. Scalp TCRbeta sequences were cross-referenced with sorted blood CD4 and CD8 repertoires so that the CD4 or CD8 identity of scalp clones could be inferred. TCRdb stores this immuneACCESS table with in-frame sequences only. Part of the clones is absent; in the studies checked, under half of the shortfall reflects unresolved V genes, and no reason is known for the rest. Clone size and V and J calls were adopted from that table, with D and trimming inferred from the DNA. Present in this sample are 150,000 to 200,000 clones, about three fifths of which were seen just once. Under 1.5% of the sample comes from the top ten.

Study-wide conclusions, independent of this receptor: Compared with mice, TCR sequences shared between patients were less clear, possibly partly because of HLA diversity across the patient population. During tofacitinib treatment, many expanded lesional clones remained in scalp and blood, and this persistence may partly explain relapse after treatment is stopped. Because the treated cohort was small and included a single nonresponder, larger studies are needed to assess links between baseline CD8+ expansion and response. With tofacitinib, both scalp clonality and the number of expanded CD8+ clones among the top 100 scalp clones went down significantly. Resident alphabeta T cells in normal human skin are also sequenced, complicating scalp TCR repertoire analysis, unlike mouse skin dominated by gammadelta T cells. Higher clonality and more expanded CD8+ clones were observed in lesional scalp than in normal scalp, particularly in alopecia totalis/universalis, a finding suggestive of antigenic drive.

Taken from the germline V gene, the CDR1 and CDR2 loops are SQVTM and ANQGSEA. The V end gives up 6 bases and the J end 3 bases, leaving 11 bases in the junction not matched to a gene. The CDR3 sequence holds 15 residues, the cysteine and phenylalanine included. The CDR3 DNA has 45 bases and is translated from base 1. Sequences were derived from CD4+ T cells sorted from blood, sampled around week 50, from a patient treated with tofacitinib. The chain couples TRBV29-1 to TRBJ2-4, with TRBD2 matching 7 junction bases. The receptor was isolated from a human donor with alopecia areata. The sequenced DNA: TGCAGCGTGGCCGCGGGGGTTGGGGACAAAAACATTCAGTACTTC. This is translated as CSVAAGVGDKNIQYF.